A single sample is the source of the 3 T cell receptor beta chains below, sequenced in a study of cytotoxic CD8 clonotypes in ibrutinib-treated CLL. This table comes from immunoSEQ multiplex PCR, and its TCRdb copy is limited to in-frame clones, with some not included. The table lists roughly 49,000 clones, approximately 87% of them singletons, with 20% in the top ten. The sequences come from PBMCs, collected after 24 months of ibrutinib treatment. Source of these receptors: a human donor with chronic lymphocytic leukemia.

This clone was seen only once. The chain has TRBV10-2 and TRBJ1-1; the D gene is possibly TRBD1 (6 bases). Looked up from germline, CDR1 is WSHSY and CDR2 is SAAADI. Trimming stripped 2 bases from V and 1 base from J, with 8 bases between. This CDR3 is built from 14 residues. CDR3 in DNA: TGCGCCAGCAGTGAGCTGACAGGGAACACTGAAGCTTTCTTT. Translation gives CASSELTGNTEAFF.

The V gene is TRBV5-1, the J gene TRBJ1-1; no clear D gene. This CDR3 is 19 amino acids long. Germline assignment: CDR1 SGHRS and CDR2 YFSETQ. Trimming removed 2 bases from V and 0 bases from J, with 23 bases in between. The CDR3 loop is CASSLVPGVGGRLNTEAFF. CDR3 nucleotides: TGCGCCAGCAGCTTAGTTCCGGGCGTAGGCGGACGATTGAACACTGAAGCTTTCTTT.

The table lists this clone with a count of one. The V gene is TRBV7-2, the J gene TRBJ2-7; D is uncertain. CDR1 and CDR2 (germline): SGHTA, FQGNSA. The V end was cut by 6 bases, the J end by 9 bases, with 12 bases between. The length of the CDR3 is 11 residues. The CDR3 DNA sequence: TGTGCCAGCAGGAGAGAGGCGCGGCAGTACTTC. The encoded protein is CASRREARQYF.